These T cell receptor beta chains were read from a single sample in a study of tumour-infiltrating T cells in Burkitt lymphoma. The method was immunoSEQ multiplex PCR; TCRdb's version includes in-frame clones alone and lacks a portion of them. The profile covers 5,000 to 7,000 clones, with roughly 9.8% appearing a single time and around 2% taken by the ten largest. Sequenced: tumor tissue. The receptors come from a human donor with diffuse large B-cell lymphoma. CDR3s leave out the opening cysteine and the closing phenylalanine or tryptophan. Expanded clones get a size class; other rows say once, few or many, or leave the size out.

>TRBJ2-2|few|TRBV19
ASSIPNTGELF
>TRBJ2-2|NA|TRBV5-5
ASSVAGRNTGELF
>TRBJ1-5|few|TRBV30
AWNRGQGQPQH
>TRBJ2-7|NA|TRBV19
ASSTGLAGNYEQY
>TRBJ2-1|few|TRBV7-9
ASSLYVRWEGNEQF
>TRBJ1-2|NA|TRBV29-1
SVQMAGGNYGYT
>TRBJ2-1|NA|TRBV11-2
ASSALDRLREQF
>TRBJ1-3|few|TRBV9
ASSVEGSENTIY
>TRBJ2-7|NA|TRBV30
AWSVGTGGYYEQY
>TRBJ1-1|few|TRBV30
ACDSLRWNTEAF
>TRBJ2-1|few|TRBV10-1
ASSAQRGDHNEQF
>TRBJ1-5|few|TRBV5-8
ASSRRGSNQPQH
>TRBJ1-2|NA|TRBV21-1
ASSKGLPVQKGGNYGYT
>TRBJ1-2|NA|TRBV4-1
ASSQDIRGHGGYT
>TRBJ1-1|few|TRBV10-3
AIRDSEMNTEAF
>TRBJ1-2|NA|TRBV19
ASSIETTGHGYT